This T cell receptor beta chain was captured in a study of response to subunit inactivated influenza vaccine. Whole-study findings and limits: Authors suggested each seasonal flu vaccination may recruit only limited numbers of new T cells.

TCRdb used MiXCR to reprocess the RT-PCR reads, holding one entry per CDR3 protein. The data show hundreds of thousands of distinct CDR3 sequences, roughly 15% seen once. Remarks on this clonotype: The target antigen is unknown.

Germline values: CDR1 SGHAT, CDR2 FQNNGV. The ends lost 0 bases at V and 3 bases at J; junction bases unmatched: 10. The CDR3 has 18 residues. The TCR originated in a man over 45 who received an inactivated influenza vaccine. V and J are TRBV11-2 and TRBJ2-1; 8 nucleotides agree with TRBD2. Sequences were derived from PBMCs from blood, sampled around 15 days before vaccination. As DNA, the CDR3 is TGTGCCAGCAGCTTAGATCGGTGGCCAAGCGGGGGCTACAATGAGCAGTTCTTC. It codes for CASSLDRWPSGGYNEQFF.